This is a list of T cell receptor beta chains from one sample in a study of tumor and adjacent non-tumor tissue in lung cancer. Using its own MiXCR run on the multiplex PCR reads, TCRdb lists one record per CDR3 protein. The profile covers 35,000 to 55,000 distinct CDR3 sequences, with less than 65% appearing a single time and roughly 42% taken by the ten largest. What was sequenced was distant non-tumor lung tissue. Every receptor here comes from a man aged 50 to 60 with non-small cell lung cancer. Both conserved end residues are part of each CDR3. D genes are given only for firm matches. Rows give clone size only sometimes, using once, few, many, or a class for an expanded clone.

-,TRBV2,TRBJ2-5,many,CASSLGPWGQETQYF,TGTGCCAGCAGTCTGGGACCCTGGGGGCAAGAGACCCAGTACTTC
-,TRBV11-3,TRBJ2-3,-,CASNFSSSTDTQYF,TGTGCCAGCAACTTCTCGTCCAGCACAGATACGCAGTATTTT
-,TRBV11-2,TRBJ2-7,-,CASSLGAENTYEQYF,TGTGCCAGTAGCTTAGGGGCAGAAAATACCTACGAGCAGTACTTC
-,TRBV30,TRBJ1-6,-,CAWRVAGGNSRLHF,TGTGCCTGGAGAGTCGCGGGGGGAAATTCACGCCTCCACTTT
-,TRBV18,TRBJ2-2,-,CASSKDTGELFF,TGTGCCAGCTCGAAGGATACCGGGGAGCTGTTTTTT
-,TRBV5-5,TRBJ2-7,-,CASSLTPDPYEQCF,TGTGCCAGCAGCTTGACACCGGACCCTTACGAGCAGTGCTTC
-,TRBV27,TRBJ1-6,-,CASSLSHQPDSPLHF,TGTGCCAGCAGTTTATCTCACCAGCCGGATTCACCCCTCCACTTT
-,TRBV6-5,TRBJ2-2,-,CTRSLLLPPWEAGELFF,TGTACCAGGAGTCTCCTCCTCCCGCCCTGGGAGGCCGGGGAGCTGTTTTTT
-,TRBV4-2,TRBJ2-1,-,CASNQAMDLSCNEQFF,TGTGCCAGCAACCAAGCTATGGACCTATCCTGCAACGAGCAGTTCTTC
-,TRBV20-1,TRBJ2-1,once,CSARAAYNDQFF,TGCAGTGCTAGAGCGGCGTACAATGACCAGTTCTTC
-,TRBV4-1,TRBJ1-5,-,CASIQFSWFELSSNQPQHF,TGCGCCAGCATCCAATTTTCGTGGTTCGAGTTGAGTAGCAATCAGCCCCAGCATTTT
TRBD1,TRBV29-1,TRBJ1-1,-,CSVGTGALGDTEAFF,TGCAGCGTTGGGACAGGGGCCCTCGGTGACACTGAAGCTTTCTTT
TRBD1,TRBV6-2/TRBV6-3,TRBJ2-7,many,CASSYSGTGDSYEQYF,TGTGCCAGCAGTTACTCCGGGACAGGGGATTCCTACGAGCAGTACTTC
TRBD1,TRBV24-1,TRBJ1-5,few,CATSEGQGSSNRPQHF,TGTGCCACCAGTGAGGGACAGGGGTCTAGCAATCGGCCCCAGCATTTT
-,TRBV19,TRBJ2-1,many,CASSVRGTDNEQFF,TGTGCCAGTTCCGTAAGGGGGACCGACAATGAGCAGTTCTTC
-,TRBV7-9,TRBJ2-5,-,CASSEQETQYF,TGTGCCAGCAGCGAACAAGAAACCCAGTACTTC
-,TRBV6-5,TRBJ2-1,-,CASSKTSWSSYNEQHF,TGTGCCAGCAGTAAAACTAGCTGGTCCTCCTACAATGAGCAGCACTTC
-,TRBV6-5,TRBJ1-2,-,CASTRFGGDNHGYTF,TGTGCCAGCACCAGATTCGGGGGGGATAACCATGGCTACACCTTC
-,TRBV30,TRBJ2-5,-,CAWSGGGWSGETQYF,TGTGCCTGGAGTGGGGGGGGCTGGTCGGGAGAGACCCAGTACTTC
-,TRBV6-5,TRBJ2-5,many,CASSYLETQYF,TGTGCCAGCAGTTACTTGGAGACCCAGTACTTC
-,TRBV5-4,TRBJ2-2,once,CISFRTGTRPTGELFF,TGTATCAGTTTTCGTACGGGAACAAGACCCACCGGGGAGCTGTTTTTT
-,TRBV10-2,TRBJ2-5,once,CTSRLSRVQGTQYF,TGCACTAGCAGGCTTTCGAGAGTGCAAGGGACCCAGTACTTC
-,TRBV11-2,TRBJ2-3,-,CASSVDVLGTDTQYF,TGTGCCAGCAGCGTAGACGTCCTTGGCACAGATACGCAGTATTTT
-,TRBV5-1,TRBJ1-6,many,CASRWDTSSYNSPLHF,TGCGCCAGCAGATGGGACACCAGCTCCTATAATTCACCCCTCCACTTT
-,TRBV6-6,TRBJ2-7,many,CASSYSPGPSSYEQYF,TGTGCCAGCAGTTACTCCCCGGGCCCGAGCTCCTACGAGCAGTACTTC
TRBD2,TRBV6-5,TRBJ2-2,-,CANNPAWGGELFF,TGTGCCAACAACCCCGCGTGGGGAGGGGAGCTATTTTTT
TRBD1,TRBV7-9,TRBJ2-7,many,CASSLFGQGANEQYF,TGTGCCAGCAGCTTATTCGGACAGGGGGCCAACGAGCAGTACTTC
TRBD1,TRBV20-1,TRBJ1-5,-,CNAQNFGQGWEQPQHF,TGCAATGCGCAAAACTTCGGACAGGGGTGGGAGCAGCCCCAGCATTTT
TRBD1,TRBV12-3/TRBV12-4,TRBJ1-1,-,CVSSKTGNAEAFF,TGTGTCAGCAGTAAGACAGGGAACGCTGAAGCTTTCTTT
-,TRBV4-2,TRBJ1-5,-,CASSQMGGVSNQPQHF,TGTGCCAGCAGCCAAATGGGAGGGGTCAGCAATCAGCCCCAGCATTTT
-,TRBV29-1,TRBJ1-2,-,CSAVSRVNYDYTF,TGCAGCGCCGTGTCCCGGGTGAACTATGACTACACCTTC
-,TRBV10-3,TRBJ2-5,-,CAISTRKGETQYF,TGTGCCATCAGCACTAGGAAAGGAGAGACCCAGTACTTC
-,TRBV24-1,TRBJ2-3,-,CATSDLTGDMQYF,TGTGCCACCAGTGACCTGACGGGAGATATGCAGTATTTT
TRBD2,TRBV5-1,TRBJ2-1,-,CASSPGTSVSLYNEQFF,TGCGCCAGCAGTCCTGGGACTAGCGTTTCCTTATACAATGAGCAGTTCTTC
TRBD2,TRBV30,TRBJ2-1,many,CAWSVTSGRASEQFF,TGTGCCTGGAGTGTCACTAGCGGGAGGGCCAGTGAGCAGTTCTTC
-,TRBV6-1,TRBJ2-3,-,CASSMNPLPPDTQYF,TGTGCTAGCAGTATGAACCCCCTTCCCCCAGATACGCAGTATTTT
TRBD1,TRBV30,TRBJ2-7,-,CVWRKGTGTLYEQYF,TGTGTCTGGAGGAAGGGGACAGGGACGCTCTACGAGCAGTACTTC
-,TRBV29-1,TRBJ2-7,-,CSVGSGAYDRYF,-
-,TRBV6-1,TRBJ1-5,-,CASNRKGESYQPQHF,TGTGCCAGCAATAGAAAGGGTGAGAGCTATCAGCCCCAGCATTTT
-,TRBV28,TRBJ1-2,many,CGHGNYTF,TGTGGCCATGGGAACTACACCTTC
-,TRBV6-6,TRBJ1-6,-,CASNYDERSSYSSPLHF,TGTGCCAGCAATTACGATGAGAGGAGCTCCTATAGTTCACCCCTCCACTTT
TRBD1,TRBV24-1,TRBJ2-1,-,CATSGPGQGSYNKQFF,TGTGCCACCAGTGGTCCGGGACAGGGGTCCTACAATAAGCAGTTCTTC
-,TRBV11-1,TRBJ2-7,-,CASSTAGYEQYF,TGTGCCAGCAGTACCGCAGGATACGAGCAGTACTTC
-,TRBV7-9,TRBJ1-2,many,CASSLDGYGYTF,TGTGCCAGCAGCTTAGACGGCTATGGCTACACCTTC
TRBD2,TRBV6-4,TRBJ2-1,-,CASKRTSAYNEQFF,TGTGCCAGCAAAAGGACTAGCGCTTACAATGAGCAGTTCTTC
-,TRBV5-1,TRBJ2-3,-,CASSLAVLVPGTDTQYF,TGCGCCAGCAGCTTGGCCGTGCTAGTCCCCGGCACAGATACGCAGTATTTT
TRBD2,TRBV6-6,TRBJ2-3,-,CATTGQGGGAQYF,TGTGCCACCACGGGCCAGGGCGGGGGGGCGCAGTATTTT
-,TRBV24-1,TRBJ1-2,-,CATSDLGHNYGHTF,TGTGCCACCAGTGATTTGGGACACAACTATGGCCACACCTTC
TRBD2,TRBV4-1,TRBJ2-2,many,CASSQELRLAGWTGELFF,TGCGCCAGCAGCCAAGAATTAAGGCTAGCGGGGTGGACCGGGGAGCTGTTTTTT
-,TRBV11-2,TRBJ1-4,-,CAGSQPVWEQGLNDKLFF,TGTGCCGGCAGCCAACCCGTATGGGAACAGGGACTTAATGATAAACTGTTTTTT
-,TRBV6-5,TRBJ2-5,-,CASSHRGASRETQYF,TGTGCCAGCAGTCACCGAGGGGCCTCTCGAGAGACCCAGTACTTC
-,TRBV20-1,TRBJ2-1,-,CSARDSYFRGASYNEQFF,TGCAGTGCTAGGGACAGCTACTTTCGGGGGGCGTCCTACAATGAGCAGTTCTTC
-,TRBV1,TRBJ2-7,-,CTSPWLLVASCEQYF,TGCACCAGCCCGTGGTTGCTAGTGGCTTCCTGCGAGCAGTACTTC
-,TRBV28,TRBJ1-5,-,CASSIGVGYQPQHF,TGTGCCAGCTCCATAGGAGTGGGGTATCAGCCCCAGCATTTT
-,TRBV5-4,TRBJ2-7,-,CASTLDYTYDQYF,TGTGCCAGTACCTTGGATTACACCTACGACCAGTACTTC
TRBD1,TRBV5-1,TRBJ2-3,-,CVSSSGQDTNTQYF,TGCGTCAGCAGCTCAGGACAGGACACAAATACGCAGTATTTT
-,TRBV6-6,TRBJ2-7,-,CVSSSGTANYEQYF,TGTGTCAGCAGTTCCGGGACGGCGAACTACGAGCAATACTTC